This T cell receptor beta chain is drawn from a study of CD4 T cells in relation to SARS-CoV-2 and coronaviruses. Looking at the study overall: The negative reference was HIV-1 Nef peptide pool or peptide-free culture.

Assay used: immunoSEQ multiplex PCR; TCRdb lists only in-frame clones, some missing. This table holds some 14,000 clones, approximately 78% found once. The V gene's germline CDR1 is SGHTA and CDR2 FQGNSA. V shed 5 bases and J 5 bases; nucleotides not matched to a gene: 9. The CDR3 extends over 16 amino acids. With regard to this clone: What it binds is unknown.

Unexposed donor CD4+ T cells date from about 2011-2018, before the COVID-19 pandemic. Isolation of CD4+ T cells took place after less than twelve days in culture. As cell numbers allowed, unexposed-donor CD4+ T cells faced SARS-CoV-2 S/N and four cold-coronavirus spikes. The chain joins TRBV7-2 to TRBJ2-2; TRBD2 matches at 9 bases. What was sequenced was CD4+ T cells from PBMCs, cultured in vitro. The receptor's source is a human donor in good health. In DNA form, the CDR3 reads TGTGCCAGCAGCCGCAAGGGGGGACTAGCTACCGGGGAGCTGTTTTTT. Amino acid sequence: CASSRKGGLATGELFF.